The present TCR beta chain was sequenced within a study of cytomegalovirus exposure and HLA in healthy donors. Study findings and constraints: Three chains linked to CMV were shown in vitro to be specific for CMV antigens.

Healthy bone marrow donors made up the cohort. PCR involved 60 Vbeta and 13 Jbeta primers. Data came from immunoSEQ multiplex PCR; TCRdb stores just in-frame clones and leaves some out. The table shows 130,000 to 150,000 clones, with approximately 80% occurring only once. This clone has only one observation. Antigen specificity is unknown. Germline values: CDR1 SGHRS, CDR2 YFSETQ. Between the trimmed V and J ends, which lost 5 bases and 14 bases, there was a span of 14 bases. The CDR3 contains 11 residues. The TCR was taken from a male donor in good health and CMV-seronegative. The V call is TRBV5-1, the J call TRBJ2-1; perhaps TRBD1 as D (5 bases). The sample taken for sequencing was PBMCs. The CDR3 DNA sequence: TGCGCCAGCAGTTCGGACAAGGCAAAGTTCTTC. This gives the protein CASSSDKAKFF.